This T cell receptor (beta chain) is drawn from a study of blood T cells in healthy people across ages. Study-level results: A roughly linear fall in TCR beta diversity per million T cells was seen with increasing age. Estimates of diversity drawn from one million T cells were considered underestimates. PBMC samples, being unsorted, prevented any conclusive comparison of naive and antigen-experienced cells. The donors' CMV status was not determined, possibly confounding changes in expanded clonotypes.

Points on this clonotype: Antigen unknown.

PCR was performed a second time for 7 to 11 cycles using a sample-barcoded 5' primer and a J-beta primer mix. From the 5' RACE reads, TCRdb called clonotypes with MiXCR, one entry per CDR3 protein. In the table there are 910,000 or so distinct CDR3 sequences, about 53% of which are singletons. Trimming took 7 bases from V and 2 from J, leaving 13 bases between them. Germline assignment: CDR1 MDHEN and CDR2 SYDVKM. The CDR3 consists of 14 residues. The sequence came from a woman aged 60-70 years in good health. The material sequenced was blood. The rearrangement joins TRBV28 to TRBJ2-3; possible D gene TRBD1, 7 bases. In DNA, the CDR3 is TGTGCCAGCACGCGGGACAGATTCACAGATACGCAGTATTTT. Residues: CASTRDRFTDTQYF.